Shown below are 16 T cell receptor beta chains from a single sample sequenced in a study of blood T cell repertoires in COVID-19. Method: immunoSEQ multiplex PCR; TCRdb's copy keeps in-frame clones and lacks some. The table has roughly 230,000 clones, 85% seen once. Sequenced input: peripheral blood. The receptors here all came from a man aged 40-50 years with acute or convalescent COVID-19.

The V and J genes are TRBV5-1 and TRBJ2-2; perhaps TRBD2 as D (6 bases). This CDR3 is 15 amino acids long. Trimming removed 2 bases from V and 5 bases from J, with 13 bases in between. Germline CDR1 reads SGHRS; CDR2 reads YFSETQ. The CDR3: CASSFSSGGTGELFF. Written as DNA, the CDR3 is TGCGCCAGCAGCTTTTCGTCCGGGGGAACCGGGGAGCTGTTTTTT. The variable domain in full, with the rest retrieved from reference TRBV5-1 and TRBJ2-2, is KAGVTQTPRYLIKTRGQQVTLSCSPISGHRSVSWYQQTPGQGLQFLFEYFSETQRNKGNFPGRFSGRQFSNSRSEMNVSTLELGDSALYLCASSFSSGGTGELFFGEGSRLTVL.

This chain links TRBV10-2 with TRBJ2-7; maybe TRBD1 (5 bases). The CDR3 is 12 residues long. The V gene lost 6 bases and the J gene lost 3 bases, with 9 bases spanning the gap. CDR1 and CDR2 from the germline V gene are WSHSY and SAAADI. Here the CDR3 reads CASRLGHYEQYF. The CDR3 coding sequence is TGCGCCAGCAGGTTAGGACACTACGAGCAGTACTTC.

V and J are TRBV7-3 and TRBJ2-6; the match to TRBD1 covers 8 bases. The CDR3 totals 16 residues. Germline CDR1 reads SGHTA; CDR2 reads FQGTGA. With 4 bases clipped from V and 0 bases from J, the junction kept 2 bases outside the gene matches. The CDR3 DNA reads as TGTGCCAGCAGCTCTCAGGGGGCCTCTGGGGCCAACGTCCTGACTTTC. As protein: CASSSQGASGANVLTF.

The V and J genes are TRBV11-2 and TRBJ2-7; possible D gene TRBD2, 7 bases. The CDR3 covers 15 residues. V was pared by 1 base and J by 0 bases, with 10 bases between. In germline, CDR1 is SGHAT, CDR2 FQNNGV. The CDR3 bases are TGTGCCAGCAGCTTAGTCGGGGGGCCCTCCTACGAGCAGTACTTC. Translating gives CASSLVGGPSYEQYF.

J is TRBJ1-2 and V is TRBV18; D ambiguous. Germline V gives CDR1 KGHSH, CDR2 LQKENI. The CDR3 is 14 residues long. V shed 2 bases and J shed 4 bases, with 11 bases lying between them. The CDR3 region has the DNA TGTGCCAGCTCACCATCCAGCGGAGGCTATGGCTACACCTTC. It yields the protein CASSPSSGGYGYTF. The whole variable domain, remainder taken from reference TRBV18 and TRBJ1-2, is NAGVMQNPRHLVRRRGQEARLRCSPMKGHSHVYWYRQLPEEGLKFMVYLQKENIIDESGMPKERFSAEFPKEGPSILRIQQVVRGDSAAYFCASSPSSGGYGYTFGSGTRLTVV.

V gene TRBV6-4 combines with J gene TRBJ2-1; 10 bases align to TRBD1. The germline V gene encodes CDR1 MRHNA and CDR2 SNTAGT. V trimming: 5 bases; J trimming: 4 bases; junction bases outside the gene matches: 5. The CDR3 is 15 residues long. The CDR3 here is CASSTGTGDYNEQFF. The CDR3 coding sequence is TGTGCCAGCAGTACCGGGACAGGGGATTACAATGAGCAGTTCTTC.

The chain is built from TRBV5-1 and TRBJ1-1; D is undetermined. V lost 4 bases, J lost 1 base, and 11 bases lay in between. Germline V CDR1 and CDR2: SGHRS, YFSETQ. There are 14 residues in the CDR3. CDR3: CASSVPTRNTEAFF. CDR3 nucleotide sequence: TGCGCCAGCAGCGTACCGACAAGGAACACTGAAGCTTTCTTT.

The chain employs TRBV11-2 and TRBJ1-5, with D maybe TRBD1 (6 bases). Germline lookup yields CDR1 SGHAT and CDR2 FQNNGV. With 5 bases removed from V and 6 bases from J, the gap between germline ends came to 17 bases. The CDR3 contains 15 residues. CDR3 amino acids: CASSPGGGAGQPQHF. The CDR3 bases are TGTGCCAGCAGCCCAGGTGGGGGGGCGGGTCAGCCCCAGCATTTT.

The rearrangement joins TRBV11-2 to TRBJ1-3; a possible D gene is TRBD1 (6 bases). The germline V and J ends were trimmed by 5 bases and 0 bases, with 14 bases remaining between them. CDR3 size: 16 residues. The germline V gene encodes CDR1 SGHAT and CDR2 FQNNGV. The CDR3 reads CASSQYRDTSGNTIYF. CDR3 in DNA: TGTGCCAGCAGCCAGTACCGGGACACCTCTGGAAACACCATATATTTT.

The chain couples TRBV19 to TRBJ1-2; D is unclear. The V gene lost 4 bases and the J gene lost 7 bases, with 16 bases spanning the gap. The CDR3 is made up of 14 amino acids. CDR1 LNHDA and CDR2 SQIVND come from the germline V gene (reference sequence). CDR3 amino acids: CASSRGQVVFGYTF. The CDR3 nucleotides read TGTGCCAGTAGTAGAGGGCAGGTCGTTTTTGGCTACACCTTC. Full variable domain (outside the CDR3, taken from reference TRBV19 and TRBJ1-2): DGGITQSPKYLFRKEGQNVTLSCEQNLNHDAMYWYRQDPGQGLRLIYYSQIVNDFQKGDIAEGYSVSREKKESFPLTVTSAQKNPTAFYLCASSRGQVVFGYTFGSGTRLTVV.

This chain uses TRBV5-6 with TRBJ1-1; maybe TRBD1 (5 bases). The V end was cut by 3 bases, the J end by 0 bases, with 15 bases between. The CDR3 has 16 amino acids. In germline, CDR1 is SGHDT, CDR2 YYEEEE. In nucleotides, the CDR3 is TGTGCCAGCAGCTCGATAACGGGGGAAATGAACACTGAAGCTTTCTTT. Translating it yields CASSSITGEMNTEAFF.

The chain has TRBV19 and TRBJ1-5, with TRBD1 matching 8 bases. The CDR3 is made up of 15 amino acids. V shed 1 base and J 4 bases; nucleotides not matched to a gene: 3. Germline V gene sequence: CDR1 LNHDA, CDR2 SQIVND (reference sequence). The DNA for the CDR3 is TGTGCCAGTAGTATAGGGGACAGGAAGAATCAGCCCCAGCATTTT. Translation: CASSIGDRKNQPQHF. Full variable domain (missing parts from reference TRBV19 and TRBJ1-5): DGGITQSPKYLFRKEGQNVTLSCEQNLNHDAMYWYRQDPGQGLRLIYYSQIVNDFQKGDIAEGYSVSREKKESFPLTVTSAQKNPTAFYLCASSIGDRKNQPQHFGDGTRLSIL.

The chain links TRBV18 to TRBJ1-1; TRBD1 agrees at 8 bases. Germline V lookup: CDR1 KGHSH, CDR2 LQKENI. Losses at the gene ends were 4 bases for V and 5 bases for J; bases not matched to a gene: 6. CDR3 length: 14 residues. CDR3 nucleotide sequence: TGTGCCAGCTCACTAGGACAGGGCGCGACTGAAGCTTTCTTT. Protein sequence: CASSLGQGATEAFF.

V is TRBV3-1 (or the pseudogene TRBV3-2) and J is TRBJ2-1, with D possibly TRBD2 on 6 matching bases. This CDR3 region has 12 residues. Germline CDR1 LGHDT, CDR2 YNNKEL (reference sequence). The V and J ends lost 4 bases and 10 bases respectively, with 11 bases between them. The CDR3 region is CASSRDSGEQFF. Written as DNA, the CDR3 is TGTGCCAGCAGCCGAGATAGCGGCGAGCAGTTCTTC.

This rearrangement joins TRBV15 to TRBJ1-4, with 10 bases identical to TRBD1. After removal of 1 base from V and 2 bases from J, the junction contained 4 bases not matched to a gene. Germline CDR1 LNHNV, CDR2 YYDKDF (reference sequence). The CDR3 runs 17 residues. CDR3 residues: CATSRGTGGRTNEKLFF. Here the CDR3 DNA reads TGTGCCACCAGCAGAGGGACAGGGGGTAGGACTAATGAAAAACTGTTTTTT.

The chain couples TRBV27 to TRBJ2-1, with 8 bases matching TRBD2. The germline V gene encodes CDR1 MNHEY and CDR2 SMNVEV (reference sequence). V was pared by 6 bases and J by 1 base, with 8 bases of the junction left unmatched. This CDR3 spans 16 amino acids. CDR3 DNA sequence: TGTGCCAGCAGCCGTGCGGCGGGGGGTTCCTACAATGAGCAGTTCTTC. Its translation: CASSRAAGGSYNEQFF.